This T cell receptor beta chain was documented in a study of tissue T cells after allogeneic stem cell transplantation. The germline V gene encodes CDR1 SGHTA and CDR2 FQGTGA. Trimming stripped 7 bases from V and 5 bases from J, with 17 bases between. The CDR3 has 14 amino acids. Comparators were a few non-transplant cancer patients without known GI disease. The repertoire was sequenced with immunoSEQ multiplex PCR; TCRdb's copy has only in-frame clones and lacks some. There are 9,500 to 15,000 clones in the sample; about 73% occur only once, and approximately 15% lies in the top ten. V is TRBV7-3 and J is TRBJ1-1, with D unclear. This clonotype was obtained from a woman between 18 and 55 years old with breast cancer. The material was tissue from the right colon, obtained at autopsy. CDR3 residues: CASKLVVSGTEAFF. The CDR3 DNA reads TGTGCCAGCAAACTAGTAGTTTCTGGGACTGAAGCTTTCTTT. Using reference TRBV7-3 and TRBJ1-1 for the parts outside the CDR3, the full variable domain is GAGVSQTPSNKVTEKGKYVELRCDPISGHTALYWYRQSLGQGPEFLIYFQGTGAADDSGLPNDRFFAVRPEGSVSTLKIQRTERGDSAVYLCASKLVVSGTEAFFGQGTRLTVV.